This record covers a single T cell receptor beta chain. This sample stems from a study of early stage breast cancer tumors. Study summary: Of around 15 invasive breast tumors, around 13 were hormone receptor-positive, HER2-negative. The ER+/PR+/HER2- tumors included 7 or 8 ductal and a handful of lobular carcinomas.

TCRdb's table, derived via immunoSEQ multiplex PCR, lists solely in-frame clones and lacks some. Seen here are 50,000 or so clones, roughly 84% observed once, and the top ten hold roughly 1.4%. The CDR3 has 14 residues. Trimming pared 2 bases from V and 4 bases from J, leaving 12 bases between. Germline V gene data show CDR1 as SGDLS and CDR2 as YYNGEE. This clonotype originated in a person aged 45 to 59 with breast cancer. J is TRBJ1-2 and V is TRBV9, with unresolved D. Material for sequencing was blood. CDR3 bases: TGTGCCAGCAGCGTTGGGGTTTCTAGCTATGGCTACACCTTC. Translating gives CASSVGVSSYGYTF.